These 22 T cell receptor beta chains were all obtained from the same sample, sequenced in a study of blood T cell repertoires in COVID-19. Here immunoSEQ multiplex PCR was the method, and the copy in TCRdb shows in-frame clones only, minus some. The table records around 370,000 clones, around nine tenths of them present only once. Material for sequencing was peripheral blood. All receptors derive from a woman aged 18-29 years who had recovered from COVID-19.

The V call is TRBV30, the J call TRBJ1-3; a possible D gene is TRBD1 (6 bases). The CDR3 has 16 amino acids. V shed 0 bases and J shed 0 bases, with 12 bases lying between them. The germline CDR1 and CDR2 sequences are GTSNPN and SVGIG (reference sequence). In DNA form, the CDR3 reads TGTGCCTGGAGTGTACGGGGGGGACACTCTGGAAACACCATATATTTT. Translation: CAWSVRGGHSGNTIYF.

This clone appeared a single time. The chain uses TRBV6-5 and TRBJ1-2; 10 positions agree with TRBD1. This CDR3 region has 13 residues. CDR1 and CDR2 (germline): MNHEY, SVGAGI. The V and J ends lost 7 bases and 7 bases, in that order; junction bases with no gene match: 6. Here the CDR3 reads CASTRGTGVGYTF. CDR3 bases: TGTGCCAGCACCCGCGGGACAGGGGTTGGCTACACCTTC.

Turning to this clone: The same CDR3 can be traced to other DNA sequences in this sample. The chain couples TRBV15 to TRBJ1-1; D perhaps matches TRBD1 (6 bases). The V end was cut by 1 base, the J end by 4 bases, with 7 bases between. The V gene's germline CDR1 is LNHNV and CDR2 YYDKDF (reference sequence). The CDR3 covers 13 residues. For the CDR3, the DNA is TGTGCCACCAGCAGAGTAGGGGGCACTGAAGCTTTCTTT. It translates to CATSRVGGTEAFF. The variable domain in full, completed from reference TRBV15 and TRBJ1-1, reads DAMVIQNPRYQVTQFGKPVTLSCSQTLNHNVMYWYQQKSSQAPKLLFHYYDKDFNNEADTPDNFQSRRPNTSFCFLDIRSPGLGDTAMYLCATSRVGGTEAFFGQGTRLTVV.

This clone was counted a single time. This rearrangement joins TRBV3-1 (or the pseudogene TRBV3-2) to TRBJ2-1, with 9 bases that match TRBD1. Trimming at V came to 0 bases and at J to 4 bases, leaving 7 bases not matched to a gene. Germline CDR1 LGHDT, CDR2 YNNKEL (reference sequence). The CDR3 length is 17 residues. The CDR3 protein is CASSQDIRTGVYNEQFF. DNA for the CDR3: TGTGCCAGCAGCCAAGATATCCGGACAGGGGTATACAATGAGCAGTTCTTC.

This sequence joins TRBV13 and TRBJ2-1; 8 nucleotides match TRBD2. CDR3 length equals 15 residues. Germline-derived CDR1 and CDR2 are PRHDT and FYEKMQ (reference sequence). V shed 5 bases and J 4 bases; nucleotides not matched to a gene: 7. CDR3 bases: TGTGCCAGCAGCCGAAGCGGGAGAACTTACAATGAGCAGTTCTTC. Protein: CASSRSGRTYNEQFF.

The chain uses TRBV28 and TRBJ1-3; weak D call: TRBD1 (5 bases). This CDR3 spans 16 amino acids. The ends were cut back, 5 bases at V and 0 bases at J, with 14 bases in the middle. The germline V gene encodes CDR1 MDHEN and CDR2 SYDVKM. The DNA of the CDR3 is TGTGCCAGCAGTGATAACAGGCTACACTCTGGAAACACCATATATTTT. Protein: CASSDNRLHSGNTIYF. The entire variable domain, with the rest obtained from reference TRBV28 and TRBJ1-3, is as follows: DVKVTQSSRYLVKRTGEKVFLECVQDMDHENMFWYRQDPGLGLRLIYFSYDVKMKEKGDIPEGYSVSREKKERFSLILESASTNQTSMYLCASSDNRLHSGNTIYFGEGSWLTVV.

The chain uses TRBV7-9 and TRBJ2-1; 10 positions agree with TRBD2. In germline, CDR1 is SEHNR, CDR2 FQNEAQ (reference sequence). This CDR3 is built from 15 residues. The V gene end was trimmed by 1 base and the J gene end by 9 bases; junction bases not matched to a gene: 6. The CDR3 bases are TGTGCCAGCAGCTTAGTTGAGCGGGAGGGCTTTGAGCAGTTCTTC. It yields the protein CASSLVEREGFEQFF.

The J gene is TRBJ1-3, the V gene TRBV6-5; no clear D gene. The CDR3 length is 13 residues. The V end was cut by 2 bases, the J end by 4 bases, with 6 bases between. CDR1 and CDR2 from the germline V gene are MNHEY and SVGAGI. Written as DNA, the CDR3 is TGTGCCAGCAGTTACCGTCCCGGAAACACCATATATTTT. It translates to CASSYRPGNTIYF.

The chain carries TRBV4-1 and TRBJ2-3, with 14 nucleotides matching TRBD2. The CDR3 runs 18 residues. With V trimmed by 3 bases and J by 4 bases, 9 bases remained unmatched. Germline V gene sequence: CDR1 MGHRA, CDR2 YSYEKL. The CDR3 sequence is CASSQGLAGAWDPDTQYF. As DNA, the CDR3 is TGCGCCAGCAGCCAGGGACTAGCGGGAGCGTGGGACCCAGATACGCAGTATTTT.

This sequence joins TRBV30 and TRBJ2-1; the D gene is possibly TRBD2 (6 bases). CDR3 size: 15 residues. The germline CDR1 and CDR2 sequences are GTSNPN and SVGIG (reference sequence). Trimming shortened V by 0 bases and J by 9 bases, and 18 bases separated the two germline ends. CDR3 sequence: CAWSVRPGVGGEQFF. CDR3 bases: TGTGCCTGGAGTGTACGGCCCGGGGTCGGGGGTGAGCAGTTCTTC.

This clone was recorded a few times. The chain couples TRBV6-1 to TRBJ1-3; D gene ambiguous. V was trimmed by 0 bases and J by 3 bases, leaving 9 bases between them. The germline gives CDR1 MNHNS, CDR2 SASEGT. The CDR3 contains 15 residues. The CDR3 bases are TGTGCCAGCAGTGAAGCGACGGGATTTGGAAACACCATATATTTT. Translating gives CASSEATGFGNTIYF.

V is TRBV6-2 or TRBV6-3 and J is TRBJ2-3, with 10 bases identical to TRBD2. V shed 6 bases and J 4 bases; nucleotides not matched to a gene: 13. Germline CDR1 reads MNHEY; CDR2 reads SVGEGT. This CDR3 contains 17 residues. This chain's CDR3 is CASSLGGLAGVADTQYF. As DNA, the CDR3 is TGTGCCAGCAGCCTCGGAGGGCTAGCGGGAGTCGCAGATACGCAGTATTTT.

The chain joins TRBV9 to TRBJ2-1, with TRBD2 matching over 9 bases. In germline, CDR1 is SGDLS, CDR2 YYNGEE. The CDR3 spans 19 residues. Losses at the gene ends were 0 bases for V and 2 bases for J; bases not matched to a gene: 12. The DNA of the CDR3 is TGTGCCAGCAGCGTAGGTTTTAGCGGGGGACAGACTCCCTACAATGAGCAGTTCTTC. Protein product: CASSVGFSGGQTPYNEQFF.

This chain links TRBV4-3 with TRBJ1-4, with D maybe TRBD1 (6 bases). V lost 1 base and J 0 bases, leaving 18 bases between the germline ends. From germline, CDR1 is LGHNA and CDR2 YSLEER. This CDR3 spans 19 amino acids. Written as DNA, the CDR3 is TGCGCCAGCAGCCAAGGGACAGCCCTTCAATTCACAACTAATGAAAAACTGTTTTTT. Translated, it gives CASSQGTALQFTTNEKLFF.

The genes are TRBV10-2 and TRBJ1-2; D is unresolved. This CDR3 contains 13 residues. Germline lookup yields CDR1 WSHSY and CDR2 SAAADI. The ends were cut back, 3 bases at V and 4 bases at J, with 9 bases in the middle. The CDR3 here is CASSDSVFYGYTF. In DNA, the CDR3 is TGCGCCAGCAGTGACTCGGTTTTCTATGGCTACACCTTC.

The V call is TRBV3-1 (or the pseudogene TRBV3-2), the J call TRBJ1-2, with a tentative D call TRBD1 (5 bases). Between the trimmed V and J ends, which lost 4 bases and 0 bases, there was a span of 9 bases. The CDR3 is 14 residues long. Germline values: CDR1 LGHDT, CDR2 YNNKEL (reference sequence). The DNA for the CDR3 is TGTGCCAGCAGCCCCTCGGGGGCTAACTATGGCTACACCTTC. Its translation is CASSPSGANYGYTF.

This chain links TRBV6-2 or TRBV6-3 with TRBJ1-4; D remains ambiguous. The length of the CDR3 is 13 residues. The V gene lost 0 bases and the J gene lost 7 bases, with 6 bases spanning the gap. CDR1 MNHEY and CDR2 SVGEGT come from the germline V gene. The CDR3 sequence is CASSYSEAEKLFF. CDR3 in DNA: TGTGCCAGCAGTTACTCAGAAGCTGAAAAACTGTTTTTT.

V and J are TRBV6-5 and TRBJ1-1; TRBD1 matches 7 bases. The length of the CDR3 is 16 residues. J lost 1 base, V lost 0 bases, and 5 bases had no gene match. Germline V gene data show CDR1 as MNHEY and CDR2 as SVGAGI. The CDR3 coding sequence is TGTGCCAGCAGTTACTCACTGACAGGGCAGAACACTGAAGCTTTCTTT. As protein: CASSYSLTGQNTEAFF.

This chain uses TRBV5-4 with TRBJ1-1; a possible D gene is TRBD1 (5 bases). This CDR3 comprises 14 residues. V dropped 0 bases and J dropped 2 bases, with 8 bases sitting between them. Germline V lookup: CDR1 SGHNT, CDR2 YYREEE (reference sequence). The CDR3 bases are TGTGCCAGCAGCTTGGAACAGGTTAACACTGAAGCTTTCTTT. This encodes CASSLEQVNTEAFF.

V and J are TRBV24-1 and TRBJ1-2; tentatively, D is TRBD1 (6 bases). Germline V gives CDR1 KGHDR, CDR2 SFDVKD. V was shortened by 3 bases and J by 1 base, with 11 bases between the two germline ends. The CDR3 is 15 residues long. Here the CDR3 reads CATSDPYRDNYGYTF. For the CDR3, the DNA is TGTGCCACCAGTGATCCATACAGGGATAACTATGGCTACACCTTC.

The genes are TRBV3-1 (or the pseudogene TRBV3-2) and TRBJ2-1; D perhaps matches TRBD2 (6 bases). From germline, CDR1 is LGHDT and CDR2 YNNKEL (reference sequence). Trimming removed 0 bases from V and 3 bases from J, with 12 bases in between. The CDR3 runs to 16 residues. The CDR3 region has the DNA TGTGCCAGCAGCCAAGATCTCCGGGAGATCTACAATGAGCAGTTCTTC. Translated, it gives CASSQDLREIYNEQFF.

The chain recombines TRBV2 with TRBJ2-7, with a tentative D call TRBD2 (6 bases). This CDR3 is built from 20 residues. Trimming removed 7 bases from V and 3 bases from J, with 34 bases in between. In germline, CDR1 is SNHLY, CDR2 FYNNEI. CDR3 loop: CASNPFGTRNRVAFLYEQYV. CDR3 DNA: TGTGCCAGCAACCCATTCGGGACTCGAAACCGGGTAGCGTTCCTCTACGAGCAGTACGTC.